Reported below is one T cell receptor beta chain. Its antigen is still unknown. The entry originates in a study of shared clonotypes between healthy human individuals. The CDR3 sequence is 17 residues long. The J segment lost 6 bases and the V segment lost 6 bases, leaving 10 bases of the junction unmatched. Germline V gene data show CDR1 as MDHEN and CDR2 as SYDVKM. Naive CD4+ cells were CD45RA-selected; the remaining cells were memory. The data were produced by immunoSEQ multiplex PCR, yet TCRdb's version contains in-frame clones alone and is incomplete. The sample has about 2.4 million clones; approximately 93% are singletons. Notes on the study in general: How much donors shared clonotypes was expected to be affected by sequencing depth.

The sequence came from a man aged 18-30 years in good health. Some clones in this sample may be carry-over from other donors' samples. Sequencing used naive CD4+ T cells from PBMCs. Subset reported: CD45RA+ positively selected. The rearrangement uses TRBV28 and TRBJ2-1; 14 bases match TRBD2. The CDR3 region is CASSPPGTSGRGNEQFF. The CDR3 region has the DNA TGTGCCAGCAGCCCTCCCGGGACTAGCGGGAGAGGCAATGAGCAGTTCTTC.